The clone carrying this TCR beta chain was seen many times. These data come from a study of regulatory T cells in long-lasting Graves disease. Combining iRepertoire HTBI primers with Arm-PCR of CDR3 regions, the authors built TCR beta libraries. MiXCR, applied by TCRdb to the multiplex PCR reads, yields one record per CDR3 protein. Found here are 350,000 to 550,000 distinct CDR3 sequences, about 16% of them singletons; the top ten hold around 23%. From germline, CDR1 is DFQATT and CDR2 SNEGSKA (reference sequence). The trim removed 6 bases at V and 7 bases at J, leaving 6 bases unmatched. The CDR3 runs 12 residues. The time point is: newly diagnosed GD, antithyroid drugs for less than 3 months. Extracted PBMC RNA gave rise to the TCR library. This sample also belongs to another study, concerning T cells in Graves' hyperthyroidism and ophthalmopathy. This second study says: The HTBI set primed first-round TCR CDR3 RT-PCR. Blood shared most expanded thyroid clonotypes above 0.001.

J is TRBJ1-5 and V is TRBV20-1; 7 bases match TRBD1. This clonotype was obtained from a young woman with Graves disease. The starting material was peripheral blood mononuclear cells (PBMCs), obtained at new diagnosis, from a patient treated with antithyroid drugs. This chain's CDR3 is CSAGTAPQPQHF. DNA of the CDR3: TGCAGTGCCGGGACAGCCCCACAGCCCCAGCATTTT.